A selection of T cell receptor beta chains follows, all from one sample in a study of identical twins. Each CDR3 protein is one row after TCRdb ran MiXCR on the 5' RACE reads. The sample holds about 690,000 distinct CDR3 sequences; around 6.1% are singletons and the top ten take around 2%. Input material: naive T cells sorted from blood. Receptors were obtained from a man aged 18 to 30 in good health. Each CDR3 is given with its conserved first and last residue. D genes are given only for firm matches. Clone size is given for some rows only: seen once, a few or many times, or a class if the clone is expanded.

TRBD1,TRBV12-3/TRBV12-4,TRBJ1-1,few,TGTGCCAGCAGAGCCGCGACAGGGCGTACCGTCCGCGAAAAAGCTTTCTTT,CASRAATGRTVREKAFF
NA,TRBV24-1,TRBJ2-2,many,TGTGCCACCAGTCCGAAACAGGGAAACACCGGGGAGCTGTTTTTT,CATSPKQGNTGELFF
TRBD2,TRBV20-1,TRBJ2-1,many,TGCAGTGCTAGCGCAAGCGGGAGAGGTGGGGAGCAGTTCTTC,CSASASGRGGEQFF
TRBD2,TRBV12-3/TRBV12-4,TRBJ2-1,few,TGTGCCAGCAGTTTGAAGCGGGAGGTGGGGCTCGCCTACAATGAGCAGTTCTTC,CASSLKREVGLAYNEQFF
TRBD2,TRBV7-8,TRBJ2-1,NA,TGTGCCAGCAGCCCCTTAGGGACTAGTAATTTGAATGAGCAGTTCTTC,CASSPLGTSNLNEQFF
NA,TRBV20-1,TRBJ2-4,many,TGCAGTGCTAGAGTAGGCATAGCCAAAAACATTCAGTACTTC,CSARVGIAKNIQYF
NA,TRBV3-1,TRBJ2-7,many,TGTGCCAGCAGCCGGGACACCTACGAGCAGTACTTC,CASSRDTYEQYF
NA,TRBV20-1,TRBJ2-2,few,TGCAGTGCTAGAGATCAGGGGCACTGGGCCGGGGAGCTGTTTTTT,CSARDQGHWAGELFF
NA,TRBV6-1,TRBJ2-1,few,TGTGCCAGCAGTGATAGCAGTCGGGTACCTGAGCAGTTCTTC,CASSDSSRVPEQFF
TRBD2,TRBV27,TRBJ2-7,few,TGTGCCAGCAGTCAAATAGCGGGGCCCTACGAGCAGTACTTC,CASSQIAGPYEQYF
NA,TRBV7-9,TRBJ2-3,many,TGTGCCAGCAGCCCCACCCCGGACAGCTCTACAGATACGCAGTATTTT,CASSPTPDSSTDTQYF
TRBD1,TRBV12-3/TRBV12-4,TRBJ1-1,NA,TGTGCCAGCAGCACAAGCGGGACAGGCCAGGCTTTCTTT,CASSTSGTGQAFF
TRBD1,TRBV14,TRBJ1-6,NA,TGTGCCAGCAGCCATCGTTCCGGGACAGGGGGTGCGGCCCTCCACTTT,CASSHRSGTGGAALHF
TRBD2,TRBV12-3/TRBV12-4,TRBJ2-2,many,TGTGCCAGCAGCCCTAGCGGGAGTAGCGTCACCGGGGAGCTGTTTTTT,CASSPSGSSVTGELFF
TRBD1,TRBV28,TRBJ1-1,few,TGTGCCAGCAGGGAAACGACAGGGAGGAACACTGAAGCTTTCTTT,CASRETTGRNTEAFF
NA,TRBV5-1,TRBJ1-5,few,TGCGCCAGCAGCCTCTGGGGCCCGAGCAATCAGCCCCAGCATTTT,CASSLWGPSNQPQHF
NA,TRBV14,TRBJ2-7,few,TGTGCCAGCAGCCCCGGGGACGGCGGCTCCTACGAGCAGTACTTC,CASSPGDGGSYEQYF
NA,TRBV20-1,TRBJ2-7,NA,TGCAGTGCTAGAGCGGCACAAACCCCCTTCGAGCAGTACTTC,CSARAAQTPFEQYF
NA,TRBV20-1,TRBJ2-7,many,TGCAGTGCTAGTGTTGAGGTATCCTACGAGCAGTACTTC,CSASVEVSYEQYF
TRBD1,TRBV5-1,TRBJ1-1,many,TGCGCCAGCAGCCTCGCATGGACAGGAGTGAACACTGAAGCTTTCTTT,CASSLAWTGVNTEAFF
TRBD2,TRBV7-6,TRBJ2-7,few,TGTGCCAGCAGCTTAGGGAGTCCTAGCGGTCTGCACGAGCAGTACTTC,CASSLGSPSGLHEQYF
NA,TRBV3-1,TRBJ2-1,few,TGTGCCAGCAGCCAAGAAGGGGGAGCTTTATACAATGAGCAGTTCTTC,CASSQEGGALYNEQFF
NA,TRBV7-2,TRBJ1-2,many,TGTGCCAGCAGCTTAGTTGCTTTGGGCGCTTTTGGCTACACCTTC,CASSLVALGAFGYTF
TRBD1,TRBV11-2,TRBJ2-3,few,TGTGCCAGCAGCTTAATAGGAGGGACAGGAGGGGCAGATACGCAGTATTTT,CASSLIGGTGGADTQYF
NA,TRBV10-3,TRBJ1-5,many,TGTGCCATCAGCCCCGGGACGTCAAATCAGCCCCAGCATTTT,CAISPGTSNQPQHF